Listed here are 2 T cell receptor beta chains from one sample, sequenced in a study of cytomegalovirus exposure and HLA in healthy donors. The assay was immunoSEQ multiplex PCR, and TCRdb's table has in-frame clones only and misses some. The sample contains about 160,000 clones, roughly 91% of which appear only once. The material sequenced was PBMCs. The receptors were sampled from a woman younger than 30 in good health and CMV-seropositive.

The V and J genes are TRBV7-8 and TRBJ2-1, with 13 bases lining up with TRBD2. CDR1 is SGHVS and CDR2 is FQNEAQ in the germline V gene. Trimming removed 10 bases from V and 9 bases from J; junction bases left unmatched: 12. The CDR3 totals 15 residues. For the CDR3, the DNA is TGTGCCACCAAGGAGGAACTAGCGGGAGGGATTGAGCAGTTCTTC. It specifies CATKEELAGGIEQFF.

The chain carries TRBV18 and TRBJ1-5, with D perhaps matching TRBD1 (6 bases). V was pared by 2 bases and J by 3 bases, with 11 bases between. This CDR3 is 15 amino acids long. Per the germline V gene, CDR1 is KGHSH and CDR2 is LQKENI. DNA of the CDR3: TGTGCCAGCTCACCAGGACAGTCTTACAATCAGCCCCAGCATTTT. It specifies CASSPGQSYNQPQHF.